These 2 T cell receptor beta chains originate from one sample sequenced in a study of shared clonotypes between healthy human individuals. Using immunoSEQ multiplex PCR, the repertoire was profiled, and TCRdb retains in-frame clones only, with some absent. The sample shows some 2 million clones, roughly 94% of them seen only once. Only CD45RO-negative cells positively selected for CCR7 counted as naive CD8 cells, so terminally differentiated effector memory CD45RA+ cells were excluded. The sequencing sample was made of naive CD8+ T cells sorted from blood. These TCRs come from a man younger than 35 in good health.

The chain carries TRBV9 and TRBJ2-3; D is ambiguous. Germline CDR1 SGDLS, CDR2 YYNGEE. V dropped 3 bases and J dropped 2 bases, with 13 bases sitting between them. The CDR3 is 15 amino acids. CDR3 residues: CASSAPTSSTDTQYF. Written as DNA, the CDR3 is TGTGCCAGCAGCGCTCCTACTTCCTCCACAGATACGCAGTATTTT.

This chain joins TRBV7-9 and TRBJ1-2, with TRBD1 matching 7 bases. The CDR3 consists of 14 residues. V was clipped by 5 bases and J by 8 bases; unmatched bases: 11. Germline-derived CDR1 and CDR2 are SEHNR and FQNEAQ (reference sequence). In DNA, the CDR3 is TGTGCCAGCAGCACAACAGGGGAGGTAACGGGCTACACCTTC. This sequence encodes CASSTTGEVTGYTF.